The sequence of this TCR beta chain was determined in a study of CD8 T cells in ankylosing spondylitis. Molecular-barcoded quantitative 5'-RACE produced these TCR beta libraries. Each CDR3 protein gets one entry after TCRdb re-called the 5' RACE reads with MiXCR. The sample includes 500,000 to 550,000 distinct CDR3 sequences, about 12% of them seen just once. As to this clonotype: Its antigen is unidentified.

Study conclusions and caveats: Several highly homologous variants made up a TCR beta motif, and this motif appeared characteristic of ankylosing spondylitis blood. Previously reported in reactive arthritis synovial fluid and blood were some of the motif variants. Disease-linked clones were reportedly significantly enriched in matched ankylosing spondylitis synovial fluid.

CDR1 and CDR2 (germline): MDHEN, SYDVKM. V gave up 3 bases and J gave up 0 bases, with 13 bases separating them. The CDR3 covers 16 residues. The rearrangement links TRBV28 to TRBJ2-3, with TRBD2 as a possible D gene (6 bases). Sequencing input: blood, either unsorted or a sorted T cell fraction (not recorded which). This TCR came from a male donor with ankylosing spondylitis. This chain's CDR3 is CASSFGGFTSTDTQYF. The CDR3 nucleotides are TGTGCCAGCAGTTTTGGGGGGTTTACTAGCACAGATACGCAGTATTTT.